Sequencing of this T cell receptor (beta chain) was carried out in a study of Ad26.COV2.S vaccination and SARS-CoV-2 variants. Stated treatment: roughly 18 received Ad26.COV2.S at low or high dose, single or two shots; several received placebo; per-sample allocation not given. After the first vaccine or placebo injection, samples were drawn on day 63. The CDR3 loop spans 14 amino acids. Per the germline V gene, CDR1 is SGHRS and CDR2 is YFSETQ. V was cut by 0 bases and J by 2 bases, with 9 bases left in between. TCRdb keeps only in-frame clones here, not all; method: immunoSEQ multiplex PCR. The table includes about 460,000 clones, roughly nine tenths detected once.

Sequences were derived from peripheral blood, sampled in a trial of Ad26.COV2.S vaccine versus placebo. The V call is TRBV5-1, the J call TRBJ2-7, with D uncertain. The clonotype comes from a person between 18 and 60 years old who received the Ad26.COV2.S COVID-19 vaccine or a placebo. In DNA, the CDR3 is TGCGCCAGCAGCTTGGAGCGCGCGACCTACGAGCAGTACTTC. Amino acid sequence: CASSLERATYEQYF.